This is a list of T cell receptor beta chains from one sample in a study of blood T cell repertoires in COVID-19. Profiled with immunoSEQ multiplex PCR; TCRdb holds only in-frame clones, not every one. Here the sample spans more than 110,000 clones, approximately 80% being singletons. The sequencing input was peripheral blood. These receptors came from a woman aged 80 or over with active or convalescent COVID-19. The CDR3 runs from the conserved cysteine through the conserved F or W. A D gene is named only where the DNA matches it firmly. The size entry is marked missing in some rows and otherwise reads once, few, many or a size class.

d_call clone_size j_call v_call cdr3_nt cdr3_aa
TRBD2 - TRBJ2-7 TRBV11-2 TGTGCCAGCAGCTCTTCCGGGGTAGCGGGGCTTTACGAGCAGTACTTC CASSSSGVAGLYEQYF
- - TRBJ2-2 TRBV27 TGTGCCAGCAGTTTCCTCTCCACCGGGGAGCTGTTTTTT CASSFLSTGELFF
- - TRBJ2-1 TRBV4-3 TGCGCCAGCAGCCAAGGGCAAACCGAAGTCGATGAGCAGTTCTTC CASSQGQTEVDEQFF
- - TRBJ2-1 TRBV5-1 TGCGCCAGCAGCTTGGTAGGGGCGGAGAATGAGCAGTTCTTC CASSLVGAENEQFF
TRBD2 - TRBJ2-1 TRBV5-4 TGTGCCAGCAGCCCGACTAGCGGGGGGGCAAACAATGAGCAGTTCTTC CASSPTSGGANNEQFF
TRBD1 - TRBJ1-1 TRBV9 TGTGCCAGCAGCGCTCTTGACAGGGTGGTGAACACTGAAGCTTTCTTT CASSALDRVVNTEAFF
- - TRBJ2-2 TRBV6-2/TRBV6-3 TGTGCCAGCAGCCCCGAGGGGCGGGGGAACACCGGGGAGCTGTTTTTT CASSPEGRGNTGELFF
- - TRBJ2-1 TRBV6-2/TRBV6-3 TGTGCCAGCAGTTATTACTCCAATGAGCAGTTCTTC CASSYYSNEQFF
- - TRBJ2-6 TRBV4-3 TGCGCCAGCAGCCAAGATTGGCAGGGAATCTCTGGGGCCAACGTCCTGACTTTC CASSQDWQGISGANVLTF
TRBD1 few TRBJ1-3 TRBV4-2 TGTGCCAGCAGCCAAGAATGGCAGGGGGTGGGAAACACCATATATTTT CASSQEWQGVGNTIYF
- few TRBJ2-1 TRBV6-2/TRBV6-3 TGTGCCAGCAGTTACTCGATGATCAGGGGTAGCAATGAGCAGTTCTTC CASSYSMIRGSNEQFF
- - TRBJ1-4 TRBV7-9 TGTGCCAGCCTCGGAGCGGCTAATGAAAAACTGTTTTTT CASLGAANEKLFF
TRBD1 - TRBJ2-1 TRBV11-1 TGTGCCAGCAGGCATCACCAGGGGGCACGGAATGAGCAGTTCTTC CASRHHQGARNEQFF
- - TRBJ2-3 TRBV3-1/TRBV3-2 TGTGCCAGCAGCCAAGATCCCGGGACTCTTCCAGATACGCAGTATTTT CASSQDPGTLPDTQYF
TRBD1 - TRBJ1-1 TRBV5-6 TGTGCCAGCAGCCTATGGACAGGGTTGAACACTGAAGCTTTCTTT CASSLWTGLNTEAFF
- - TRBJ2-2 TRBV5-4 TGTGCCAGCCGCGGACAGGGAGGGGACACCGGGGAGCTGTTTTTT CASRGQGGDTGELFF
TRBD2 - TRBJ2-7 TRBV4-2 TGTGCCAGCAGCCCCATGGGGGGGGCCTACGAGCAGTACTTC CASSPMGGAYEQYF
TRBD1 - TRBJ1-1 TRBV19 TGTGCCAGTAGCAGCCAGGGACAGGCAAACACTGAAGCTTTCTTT CASSSQGQANTEAFF
- - TRBJ1-1 TRBV5-1 TGCGCCAGCAGCCGAGACGGGGGTGAAGCTTTCTTT CASSRDGGEAFF
- - TRBJ1-6 TRBV5-4 TGTGCCAGCAGCACCAAGACAGGAAATAATTCACCCCTCCACTTT CASSTKTGNNSPLHF
TRBD1 - TRBJ1-2 TRBV9 TGTGCCAGCAGCGTGTTCGACAGGGCTATCTATGGCTACACCTTC CASSVFDRAIYGYTF
TRBD2 - TRBJ2-3 TRBV19 TGTGCCAGTAGTGTCGGAAGCGGGGGTTTCGCAGATACGCAGTATTTT CASSVGSGGFADTQYF
- - TRBJ1-1 TRBV15 TGTGCCACCAGCAGAGACGGGGCGGGGTGGGGAACTGAAGCTTTCTTT CATSRDGAGWGTEAFF
- - TRBJ2-3 TRBV9 TGTGCCAGCAGCGCCTCTACCTTCAGGGCCCTTAGCACAGATACGCAGTATTTT CASSASTFRALSTDTQYF